What follows are 21 T cell receptor beta chains derived from one specimen sequenced in a study of human T cells and chemical hapten exposure. TCRdb reanalysed the RACE reads using MiXCR and keeps one entry per CDR3 protein. Of around 47,000 distinct CDR3 sequences detected, approximately 4% appear once; the ten largest clones hold approximately 5%. Sample time point: healthy volunteer bleed at 6 weeks. Whole blood, unfractionated, served as the material for total RNA extraction. The sequencing input was whole blood. These receptors all come from a human donor in good health. Some clones in this sample may be carry-over from other donors' samples.

This clonotype was counted only a few times. The chain has TRBV5-1 and TRBJ1-5, with D possibly matching TRBD1 (5 bases). This CDR3 is built from 14 residues. Germline V gene lookup returns CDR1 SGHRS and CDR2 YFSETQ. Trimming pared 0 bases from V and 9 bases from J, leaving 13 bases between. The chain's CDR3 is CASSLAGPPSPQHF. CDR3 coding DNA: TGCGCCAGCAGCTTGGCGGGACCCCCATCGCCCCAGCATTTT.

This chain uses TRBV6-1 with TRBJ1-2; a weak D match, TRBD1 (6 bases). V shed 5 bases and J shed 2 bases, with 9 bases lying between them. CDR1 and CDR2 (germline): MNHNS, SASEGT. This CDR3 has 13 amino acids. CDR3 coding DNA: TGTGCCAGCAGTACAGGGTTCAACTATGGCTACACCTTC. Translation gives CASSTGFNYGYTF.

J is TRBJ1-1 and V is TRBV15; 7 nucleotides line up with TRBD1. Germline CDR1 is LNHNV and CDR2 is YYDKDF (reference sequence). Trimming cost V 3 bases and J 6 bases; bases outside gene matches: 7. CDR3 size: 14 residues. The CDR3 here is CATSRYRGGSEAFF. CDR3 coding DNA: TGTGCCACCAGCAGGTACAGGGGAGGGTCTGAAGCTTTCTTT.

This clonotype was picked up many times. CDR3 loop: CASSQDGSLAGAEQFF. CDR3 sequence (DNA): TGTGCCAGCAGCCAAGATGGAAGTCTAGCGGGAGCTGAGCAGTTCTTC. V is TRBV4-2 and J is TRBJ2-1, with 10 bases fitting TRBD2. J gave up 9 bases and V 0 bases, and 8 bases lay outside the gene matches. The CDR3 is made up of 16 amino acids. CDR1 and CDR2 from the germline V gene are LGHNA and YNFKEQ.

This sequence joins TRBV25-1 and TRBJ2-1; no reliable D call. Germline CDR1 and CDR2: MGHDK and SYGVNS. V dropped 4 bases and J dropped 0 bases, with 4 bases sitting between them. This CDR3 has 13 residues. The CDR3 DNA reads as TGTGCCAGCAGTGTCAACTCCTACAATGAGCAGTTCTTC. Its protein product is CASSVNSYNEQFF.

The table lists this clonotype with a few counts. V usage is TRBV7-8 and J usage is TRBJ1-6; 7 bases agree with TRBD1. The CDR3 covers 15 residues. Per germline, CDR1 SGHVS and CDR2 FQNEAQ. The V gene end was trimmed by 2 bases and the J gene end by 7 bases; junction bases not matched to a gene: 5. The CDR3 spells CASSLSSGGNSPLHF. Written as DNA, the CDR3 is TGTGCCAGCAGCTTATCGTCAGGGGGGAATTCACCCCTCCACTTT.

This clonotype was counted ten times or more. The rearrangement links TRBV6-5 to TRBJ2-1; 7 nucleotides match TRBD1. Germline CDR1 reads MNHEY; CDR2 reads SVGAGI. V gave up 6 bases and J gave up 6 bases; unmatched junction bases: 11. This CDR3 spans 15 amino acids. The CDR3 sequence is CASSKDRARVNEQFF. CDR3 coding DNA: TGTGCCAGCAGCAAAGACAGGGCTAGGGTCAATGAGCAGTTCTTC.

This clonotype was found many times. J is TRBJ2-5 and V is TRBV29-1; possible D gene TRBD2, 6 bases. Trimming cost V 6 bases and J 5 bases, with 13 bases left between them. The CDR3 covers 12 residues. Germline V gives CDR1 SQVTM, CDR2 ANQGSEA. CDR3 amino acids: CSVPGLGETQYF. CDR3 nucleotide sequence: TGCAGCGTGCCGGGACTCGGGGAGACCCAGTACTTC.

This clonotype was seen only a few times. V usage is TRBV24-1 and J usage is TRBJ1-4; 7 bases agree with TRBD1. The CDR3 runs to 15 residues. Trimming at V came to 9 bases and at J to 0 bases, leaving 6 bases not matched to a gene. CDR1 is KGHDR, CDR2 SFDVKD, per germline. The CDR3 nucleotides are TGTGCCACCGGGACAGAATACGCAACTAATGAAAAACTGTTTTTT. This sequence encodes CATGTEYATNEKLFF.

Many counts were recorded for this clonotype. V usage is TRBV30 and J usage is TRBJ2-4, with unresolved D. The V end was cut by 5 bases, the J end by 1 base, with 6 bases between. Germline CDR1 is GTSNPN and CDR2 is SVGIG (reference sequence). The CDR3 covers 12 residues. CDR3 coding DNA: TGTGCCTGGTCCCAGGCCAAAAACATTCAGTACTTC. Its protein product is CAWSQAKNIQYF.

This clonotype was found many times. V gene TRBV12-3 or TRBV12-4 combines with J gene TRBJ1-2, with D perhaps TRBD1 (6 bases). V lost 7 bases, J lost 6 bases, and 15 bases lay in between. The CDR3 loop spans 13 amino acids. The chain's CDR3 is CASTPEWTDGYTF. CDR3 coding DNA: TGTGCCAGCACCCCGGAGTGGACAGATGGCTACACCTTC.

This clonotype was seen many times. V gene TRBV2 combines with J gene TRBJ1-5, with unresolved D. V was trimmed by 8 bases and J by 0 bases, leaving 17 bases between them. Germline values: CDR1 SNHLY, CDR2 FYNNEI. This CDR3 comprises 16 residues. The CDR3 DNA reads as TGTGCCAGCTCCCAACCGCCTAAAAATAGCAATCAGCCCCAGCATTTT. Translation: CASSQPPKNSNQPQHF.

This clonotype was observed at least ten times. CDR3 sequence: CSPGTGDQETQYF. CDR3 coding DNA: TGCAGCCCTGGGACAGGGGATCAAGAGACCCAGTACTTC. The V call is TRBV29-1, the J call TRBJ2-5, with 10 bases lining up with TRBD1. J lost 2 bases, V lost 8 bases, and 5 bases had no gene match. Germline V CDR1 and CDR2: SQVTM, ANQGSEA. The CDR3 spans 13 residues.

The chain carries TRBV11-2 and TRBJ1-1; the match to TRBD1 covers 7 bases. This CDR3 region has 14 residues. Germline V CDR1 and CDR2: SGHAT, FQNNGV. V shed 8 bases and J 1 base; nucleotides not matched to a gene: 7. CDR3: CASRYRGGNTEAFF. The CDR3, as DNA: TGTGCCAGCCGCTACAGGGGAGGGAACACTGAAGCTTTCTTT. The full variable domain, with the rest looked up from reference TRBV11-2 and TRBJ1-1, is EAGVAQSPRYKIIEKRQSVAFWCNPISGHATLYWYQQILGQGPKLLIQFQNNGVVDDSQLPKDRFSAERLKGVDSTLKIQPAKLEDSAVYLCASRYRGGNTEAFFGQGTRLTVV.

The chain combines TRBV5-1 with TRBJ2-3; 10 bases line up with TRBD2. The trim removed 3 bases at V and 4 bases at J, leaving 8 bases unmatched. The germline V gene encodes CDR1 SGHRS and CDR2 YFSETQ. This CDR3 is built from 16 residues. CDR3 in amino acids: CASSSPSGSSPDTQYF. CDR3 nucleotides: TGCGCCAGCAGCTCGCCTAGCGGGAGTTCCCCAGATACGCAGTATTTT.

This clonotype was recorded many times. The chain links TRBV4-1 to TRBJ1-3, with D perhaps TRBD1 (5 bases). The CDR3 extends over 16 amino acids. Germline CDR1 and CDR2: MGHRA and YSYEKL. Deletions cut 6 bases from V and 1 base from J, with 16 bases between. CDR3 nucleotide sequence: TGCGCCAGCAGTACTGCAGGGATGGCTTCTGGAAACACCATATATTTT. As protein: CASSTAGMASGNTIYF.

The chain has TRBV10-3 and TRBJ1-1; 7 nucleotides align to TRBD1. J was trimmed by 11 bases and V by 0 bases; bases with no gene match: 6. CDR3 length equals 13 residues. Germline V gene data show CDR1 as ENHRY and CDR2 as SYGVKD. CDR3 loop: CAISESGQGGAFF. The CDR3 DNA sequence: TGTGCCATCAGTGAGTCGGGGCAGGGGGGGGCTTTCTTT.

This clonotype was observed many times. This chain joins TRBV20-1 and TRBJ2-7; D unresolved. Trimming stripped 3 bases from V and 0 bases from J, with 6 bases between. Looked up from germline, CDR1 is DFQATT and CDR2 is SNEGSKA (reference sequence). The CDR3 extends over 12 amino acids. In DNA, the CDR3 is TGCAGTGCTAGTAGATCCTCCTACGAGCAGTACTTC. This encodes CSASRSSYEQYF.

There are many counts of this clonotype. The chain joins TRBV20-1 to TRBJ2-1; D gene uncertain. This CDR3 is 14 amino acids long. Germline-derived CDR1 and CDR2 are DFQATT and SNEGSKA (reference sequence). The ends were cut back, 3 bases at V and 0 bases at J, with 9 bases in the middle. CDR3 bases: TGCAGTGCTAGCGCGTTCGGCTCCTACAATGAGCAGTTCTTC. Its protein is CSASAFGSYNEQFF.

The table lists this clonotype with many counts. The chain combines TRBV6-5 with TRBJ2-2, with 7 bases aligning to TRBD1. This CDR3 contains 15 residues. The V gene's germline CDR1 is MNHEY and CDR2 SVGAGI. V shed 6 bases, J shed 2 bases, and the junction held 6 bases outside the gene matches. The CDR3 region has the DNA TGTGCCAGCAGCCTCGGGACAGCCAACACCGGGGAGCTGTTTTTT. Translating gives CASSLGTANTGELFF.

This clonotype was seen at least ten times. J is TRBJ2-1 and V is TRBV27, with 12 bases identical to TRBD2. The CDR3 length is 16 residues. V shed 3 bases, J shed 2 bases, and the junction held 2 bases outside the gene matches. CDR1 and CDR2 from the germline V gene are MNHEY and SMNVEV (reference sequence). In DNA, the CDR3 is TGTGCCAGCAGTTTCGGACTAGCGGGACCCTACAATGAGCAGTTCTTC. Translated, it gives CASSFGLAGPYNEQFF.